This is a list of T cell receptor beta chains from one sample in a study of human T cells and chemical hapten exposure. Via MiXCR, TCRdb re-called the RACE reads, giving one row per CDR3 protein. Among roughly 50,000 distinct CDR3 sequences, 9.5% to 12% were seen once, and the ten largest hold under 2%. The material was whole blood, obtained in connection with sensitization to the hapten diphenylcyclopropenone (DPC). These receptors all stem from a woman aged 40 to 50 with alopecia areata. Some clones in this sample may be carry-over from other donors' samples. CDR3s include the opening cysteine and the closing phenylalanine or tryptophan. D genes are given only for firm matches. Rows may omit the clone size; those that give it use once, few, many or a size class.

j_gene | v_gene | d_gene | abundance | CDR3nt | CDR3aa
TRBJ1-4 | TRBV4-3 | TRBD1 | NA | TGCGCCAGCAGCCCGGGACAGGGGAGTGAAAAACTGTTTTTT | CASSPGQGSEKLFF
TRBJ1-6 | TRBV27 | NA | NA | TGTGCCAGCAGTTCCCTCGCGACAGTTGCCGGCGGTTCACCCCTCCACTTT | CASSSLATVAGGSPLHF
TRBJ2-3 | TRBV30 | NA | many | TGTGCCTGGAGCACAGCAGATACGCAGTATTTT | CAWSTADTQYF
TRBJ2-3 | TRBV7-9 | NA | many | TGTGCCAGCAGTCTAGCTGGTGGGGCGGGCACAGATACGCAGTATTTT | CASSLAGGAGTDTQYF
TRBJ2-1 | TRBV2 | NA | many | TGTGCCAGCACCCCTGACAATGAGCAGTTCTTC | CASTPDNEQFF
TRBJ2-4 | TRBV7-9 | NA | many | TGTGCCAGCAGTCGACCCGACAGTTTCTTAGCCAAAAACATTCAGTACTTC | CASSRPDSFLAKNIQYF
TRBJ1-3 | TRBV7-9 | NA | few | TGTGCCAGCAGCTCCCCGCCGCCAGCGAATTTAGGAAACACCATATATTTT | CASSSPPPANLGNTIYF
TRBJ1-5 | TRBV19 | TRBD1 | NA | TGTGCCAGTAGTATAGATCGACAGGGGGCGGGAAGGATGGGCAATCAGCCCCAGCATTTT | CASSIDRQGAGRMGNQPQHF
TRBJ2-5 | TRBV6-2/TRBV6-3 | TRBD2 | few | TGTGCCAGCAGTTACTCGAAGTTAGCGGGGATCCAAGAGACCCAGTACTTC | CASSYSKLAGIQETQYF
TRBJ2-1 | TRBV12-3/TRBV12-4 | NA | NA | TGTGCCAGCAGTGGGGGGACCTTCGAGCAGTTCTTC | CASSGGTFEQFF
TRBJ2-2 | TRBV12-3/TRBV12-4 | TRBD1 | few | TGTGCCAGCAGTTTTTCGTATGCAGCTGGACAGGGTGTTATCACCGGGGAGCTGTTTTTT | CASSFSYAAGQGVITGELFF
TRBJ1-2 | TRBV18 | NA | NA | TGTGCCAGCTCACCACCGTCACAGGCCTTCCGATCTGGCTACACCTTC | CASSPPSQAFRSGYTF
TRBJ2-5 | TRBV9 | TRBD2 | few | TGTGCCAGCAGCGCCGGACTAGCCGGACGAGAGACCCAGTACTTC | CASSAGLAGRETQYF
TRBJ1-6 | TRBV3-1 | NA | few | TGTGCCAGCAGCCAAGGGGCTTTCCAGAGCTCCTATAATTCACCCCTCCACTTT | CASSQGAFQSSYNSPLHF
TRBJ2-7 | TRBV6-5 | NA | NA | TGTGCCAGCAGTTACTCGAAGCAGGGGCACGAGCAGTACTTC | CASSYSKQGHEQYF
TRBJ2-7 | TRBV28 | NA | NA | TGTGCCAGCCTACCCCGGGGGAGACACAGCTCCTACGAGCAGTACTTC | CASLPRGRHSSYEQYF
TRBJ2-3 | TRBV9 | NA | many | TGTGCCAGCAGCCCTCGGGGGCAATCGGGCTTTAGCACAGATACGCAGTATTTT | CASSPRGQSGFSTDTQYF
TRBJ2-2 | TRBV7-3 | TRBD1 | few | TGTGCCAGCAGCTTGGTCGGGACAGGGGACGGGGAGCTGTTTTTT | CASSLVGTGDGELFF
TRBJ1-2 | TRBV12-5 | NA | NA | TGTGCTAGCCTAACTTCCCATGGCGGCTACACCTTC | CASLTSHGGYTF
TRBJ1-2 | TRBV12-3/TRBV12-4 | NA | many | TGTGCCAGCAGTTTTCGTGGCTACACCTTC | CASSFRGYTF
TRBJ2-1 | TRBV7-8 | TRBD2 | few | TGTGCCAGCAGTCTTAGCGGGGGCTACAATGAGCAGTTCTTC | CASSLSGGYNEQFF
TRBJ2-3 | TRBV7-6 | NA | few | TGTGCCAGCAGCTCCACCCCGGGCTCCCCCGGTACGCAGTATTTT | CASSSTPGSPGTQYF
TRBJ2-1 | TRBV7-7 | TRBD2 | NA | TGTGCTAGCAGCCCAGGACTAGACCTGGGGGGTGAGCAGTTCTTC | CASSPGLDLGGEQFF
TRBJ1-4 | TRBV4-1 | NA | NA | TGCGCCAGCAGCCAACTGGACGGGAGGGACAAACTGTTTTTT | CASSQLDGRDKLFF
TRBJ1-5 | TRBV6-5 | NA | many | TGTGCCAGCAGTTACTCCCACAGGGGCAATCAGCCCCAGCATTTT | CASSYSHRGNQPQHF
TRBJ2-7 | TRBV6-5 | NA | NA | TGTGCCAGCCGACAGGGAGGGACCTACGAGCAGTACTTC | CASRQGGTYEQYF
TRBJ2-3 | TRBV5-1 | NA | many | TGCGCCAGCAGCTTGGGACAGTACACAGATACGCAGTATTTT | CASSLGQYTDTQYF
TRBJ1-5 | TRBV28 | NA | NA | TGTGCCAGCAGTCCCCCAGATTTCAATCAGCCCCAGCATTTT | CASSPPDFNQPQHF
TRBJ1-2 | TRBV27 | NA | many | TGTGCCAGCAGTTTCGGGGGTGCCGAGAACTATGGCTACACCTTC | CASSFGGAENYGYTF
TRBJ2-2 | TRBV7-3 | NA | NA | TGTGCCAGCAGCCCTGGGCCGGGCACCGGGGAGCTGTTTTTT | CASSPGPGTGELFF
TRBJ2-5 | TRBV2 | TRBD1 | NA | TGTGCCAGCAGGAGGGCCCGACACAGGGGAGAGACCCAGTACTTC | CASRRARHRGETQYF
TRBJ2-3 | TRBV7-9 | NA | few | TGTGCCAGCAGCTTGGTTTTAGCGGATGCAGATACGCAGTATTTT | CASSLVLADADTQYF
TRBJ2-7 | TRBV6-2/TRBV6-3 | TRBD2 | NA | TGTGCCAGCAGTCCCCCCGGGGGGGTCCTCTACGAGCAGTACTTC | CASSPPGGVLYEQYF
TRBJ2-3 | TRBV10-1 | NA | NA | TGCGCCAGCAGTGAGTCTGGGCATAGCACAGATACGCAGTATTTT | CASSESGHSTDTQYF
TRBJ1-2 | TRBV10-3 | NA | NA | TGTGCCATCAGTGACAGGGAAAAGGATGGCTACACCTTC | CAISDREKDGYTF
TRBJ2-1 | TRBV5-1 | TRBD2 | NA | TGCGCCAGCGCATCTAGCGGCGGCTCCTACAATGAGCAGTTCTTC | CASASSGGSYNEQFF
TRBJ1-1 | TRBV23-1 | NA | NA | TGCGCCAGCAGTTTCGAATTCCTGAACACTGAAGCTTTCTTT | CASSFEFLNTEAFF
TRBJ2-1 | TRBV5-1 | TRBD2 | few | TGCGCCAGCAGCTTGGGCGGCGGGGGAGCCTACAATGAGCAGTTCTTC | CASSLGGGGAYNEQFF
TRBJ2-5 | TRBV11-2 | NA | NA | TGTGCCAGCAGCTTAGTGGCTAGCAGGGAGACCCAGTACTTC | CASSLVASRETQYF
TRBJ1-2 | TRBV28 | NA | few | TGTGCCAGCATCATCACTGGGGCCGGAGTCTACACCTTC | CASIITGAGVYTF
TRBJ1-6 | TRBV10-2 | TRBD1 | many | TGCGCCAGCAACCCAACAGGGGGCTACTTTAATTCACCCCTCCACTTT | CASNPTGGYFNSPLHF